These 21 T cell receptor beta chains were all obtained from the same sample, sequenced in a study of coeliac disease. Assay: immunoSEQ multiplex PCR; the TCRdb copy retains only in-frame clones and omits some. The sample carries roughly 4,200 clones, approximately 60% recorded once. These receptors' antigens are unknown. Regarding the study as a whole: Lower clonality than controls marked TRB and TRG repertoires from active celiac intraepithelial and lamina propria samples.

The sequenced sample consisted of intraepithelial lymphocytes from the gut. The receptors shown here come from a man between 70 and 80 years old with active celiac disease.

The rearrangement links TRBV2 to TRBJ1-2; 8 positions match TRBD1. This CDR3 contains 13 residues. V lost 11 bases to trimming and J lost 3 bases; unmatched junction nucleotides: 8. CDR1 and CDR2 from the germline V gene are SNHLY and FYNNEI. CDR3 sequence (DNA): TGTGCCGGCTCCCAGACAGGGGACTATGGCTACACCTTC. It is translated as CAGSQTGDYGYTF.

The V and J genes are TRBV19 and TRBJ2-3; D possibly corresponds to TRBD1 (6 bases). CDR1 is LNHDA, CDR2 SQIVND, per germline (reference sequence). This CDR3 has 15 residues. V lost 3 bases and J 3 bases, leaving 13 bases between the germline ends. The CDR3 DNA sequence: TGTGCCAGTAGTATGGGGGCCACTAGTACAGATACGCAGTATTTT. Encoded protein: CASSMGATSTDTQYF.

The CDR3 reads CASSPSQAASYEQYF. The CDR3 DNA is TGTGCCAGCAGCCCCTCACAGGCGGCCTCCTACGAGCAGTACTTC. The V call is TRBV4-2, the J call TRBJ2-7; possibly TRBD1 for D (5 bases). Germline V gives CDR1 LGHNA, CDR2 YNFKEQ. The CDR3 has 15 amino acids. V dropped 4 bases and J dropped 0 bases, with 13 bases sitting between them.

This chain uses TRBV5-1 with TRBJ2-2; perhaps TRBD2 as D (5 bases). The germline V gene encodes CDR1 SGHRS and CDR2 YFSETQ. There are 15 residues in the CDR3. V lost 0 bases to trimming and J lost 0 bases, with 6 bases between them. The CDR3 here is CASSLGGSNTGELFF. CDR3 sequence (DNA): TGCGCCAGCAGCTTGGGCGGGTCGAACACCGGGGAGCTGTTTTTT.

This clone was detected only a few times. The J gene is TRBJ2-7, the V gene TRBV28; tentative D call: TRBD1 (5 bases). V lost 10 bases and J lost 0, with 19 bases in between. Germline CDR1 MDHEN, CDR2 SYDVKM. CDR3 size: 15 residues. For the CDR3, the DNA is TGTGCCACAGGCCAAGGGGCGGTTACCTCCTACGAGCAGTACTTC. Protein product: CATGQGAVTSYEQYF.

In its sample, this clone was seen a few times. The rearrangement joins TRBV29-1 to TRBJ1-4; possible D gene TRBD1, 5 bases. Trimming took off 4 bases at V and 7 bases at J, with 22 bases between the two ends. The CDR3 totals 16 residues. Germline-derived CDR1 and CDR2 are SQVTM and ANQGSEA. CDR3 amino acids: CSVAGIVGEEAEKLFF. CDR3 nucleotides: TGCAGCGTTGCGGGGATTGTGGGGGAGGAGGCTGAAAAACTGTTTTTT.

This rearrangement joins TRBV5-1 to TRBJ2-7; 9 nucleotides align to TRBD1. Germline V gene data show CDR1 as SGHRS and CDR2 as YFSETQ. V lost 2 bases to trimming and J lost 3 bases; unmatched junction nucleotides: 6. The length of the CDR3 is 15 residues. CDR3 bases: TGCGCCAGCAGCTTAGTCCCGGGACAGGGCTACGAGCAGTACTTC. Translating it yields CASSLVPGQGYEQYF. Combining the CDR3 with reference TRBV5-1 and TRBJ2-7 gives the whole variable domain KAGVTQTPRYLIKTRGQQVTLSCSPISGHRSVSWYQQTPGQGLQFLFEYFSETQRNKGNFPGRFSGRQFSNSRSEMNVSTLELGDSALYLCASSLVPGQGYEQYFGPGTRLTVT.

The chain is built from TRBV15 and TRBJ1-2; TRBD1 agrees at 7 bases. V shed 3 bases and J 4 bases; nucleotides not matched to a gene: 14. The CDR3 length is 17 residues. Germline values: CDR1 LNHNV, CDR2 YYDKDF (reference sequence). The chain's CDR3 is CATSRGEPGQRFYGYTF. The CDR3 region has the DNA TGTGCCACCAGCAGGGGGGAACCGGGACAGCGTTTCTATGGCTACACCTTC.

The chain carries TRBV11-2 and TRBJ1-6; 8 bases fit TRBD1. The germline V gene encodes CDR1 SGHAT and CDR2 FQNNGV. The V segment lost 1 base and the J segment 8 bases; nucleotides outside the gene matches: 10. The CDR3 spans 17 residues. The CDR3 DNA follows: TGTGCCAGCAGCTTAGGTGGCCCGGACAGGGTGGATTCACCCCTCCACTTT. Translating it yields CASSLGGPDRVDSPLHF.

This clone has a handful of counts. The chain carries TRBV2 and TRBJ2-5; 9 bases line up with TRBD2. The trim removed 7 bases at V and 1 base at J, leaving 4 bases unmatched. This CDR3 comprises 14 residues. Germline lookup yields CDR1 SNHLY and CDR2 FYNNEI. As DNA, the CDR3 is TGTGCCAGCACAATGACTAGCGGCCAAGAGACCCAGTACTTC. It specifies CASTMTSGQETQYF.

The chain uses TRBV4-1 and TRBJ1-2, with a possible D match to TRBD1 (5 bases). CDR1 and CDR2 (germline): MGHRA, YSYEKL. The CDR3 consists of 15 residues. Trimming stripped 1 base from V and 2 bases from J, with 11 bases between. CDR3 amino acids: CASSQGQGANYGYTF. The CDR3, as DNA: TGCGCCAGCAGCCAAGGGCAGGGTGCGAACTATGGCTACACCTTC.

A few counts support this clone. The V call is TRBV9, the J call TRBJ2-7; 7 bases agree with TRBD2. Trimming cost V 7 bases and J 3 bases; bases outside gene matches: 13. This CDR3 contains 15 residues. In germline, CDR1 is SGDLS, CDR2 YYNGEE. CDR3 nucleotide sequence: TGTGCCAGCGGGGGAGGGGTAGGGGAGAGCTACGAGCAGTACTTC. Its protein product is CASGGGVGESYEQYF.

The chain recombines TRBV7-2 with TRBJ2-2, with a tentative D call TRBD1 (5 bases). The CDR3 extends over 16 amino acids. Trimming removed 0 bases from V and 1 base from J, with 9 bases in between. CDR1 is SGHTA and CDR2 is FQGNSA in the germline V gene. CDR3 nucleotides: TGTGCCAGCAGCTTAGCCGGGCAGGGGAACACCGGGGAGCTGTTTTTT. Its translation: CASSLAGQGNTGELFF.

The chain links TRBV18 to TRBJ2-1, with 9 positions matching TRBD2. The CDR3 runs to 18 residues. V lost 4 bases and J lost 0; bases outside the gene matches: 10. Germline V gene lookup returns CDR1 KGHSH and CDR2 LQKENI. The CDR3 nucleotides read TGTGCCAGCTCACTACAGACTAGCGGAGGTAGCTCCTACAATGAGCAGTTCTTC. Translated, it gives CASSLQTSGGSSYNEQFF.

This clone was detected only a few times. This rearrangement joins TRBV4-1 to TRBJ1-1; 11 bases line up with TRBD1. The CDR3 sequence is 16 residues long. Germline V lookup: CDR1 MGHRA, CDR2 YSYEKL. Germline trimming cut 1 base from V and 1 base from J; bases unmatched to any gene: 2. The CDR3 region has the DNA TGCGCCAGCAGCCAAGGGACAGGGGGCTGGAACACTGAAGCTTTCTTT. Amino acid sequence: CASSQGTGGWNTEAFF.

The chain combines TRBV6-1 with TRBJ2-7; D is unresolved. The V end lost 7 bases, the J end lost 2 bases, and 12 bases lay between the germline ends. The CDR3 is made up of 13 amino acids. Germline CDR1 is MNHNS and CDR2 is SASEGT. CDR3 residues: CASTVNIPYEQYF. The CDR3 coding sequence is TGTGCCAGCACCGTCAACATACCCTACGAGCAGTACTTC.

V and J are TRBV9 and TRBJ2-2; tentative D call: TRBD1 (5 bases). Trimming took off 0 bases at V and 5 bases at J, with 11 bases between the two ends. The CDR3 has 15 residues. From germline, CDR1 is SGDLS and CDR2 YYNGEE. CDR3 in DNA: TGTGCCAGCAGCGTAGGAGACAGTGGTACCGGGGAGCTGTTTTTT. Protein: CASSVGDSGTGELFF.

The rearrangement links TRBV4-3 to TRBJ1-4; D possibly corresponds to TRBD1 (6 bases). Looked up from germline, CDR1 is LGHNA and CDR2 is YSLEER. The CDR3 loop spans 14 amino acids. V was clipped by 3 bases and J by 3 bases, with 8 bases between them. The CDR3: CASSQGAPNEKLFF. CDR3 sequence (DNA): TGCGCCAGCAGCCAGGGGGCCCCTAATGAAAAACTGTTTTTT.

Points on this clone: A much larger clone differs from this one at a single base, so this may be a read error. The chain couples TRBV2 to TRBJ2-5; maybe TRBD1 (7 bases). Trimming took 2 bases from V and 4 from J, leaving 23 bases between them. Germline V lookup: CDR1 SNHLY, CDR2 FYNNEI. There are 18 residues in the CDR3. The CDR3 DNA reads TGTGCCAGCAGTGAAAACTATCCGAGGGGGCTGGGGGGAGAGACCCAGTACTTC. Residues: CASSENYPRGLGGETQYF.

This clone was recorded only once. The rearrangement uses TRBV29-1 and TRBJ2-7; D might be TRBD2 (6 bases). The CDR3 contains 13 residues. In germline, CDR1 is SQVTM, CDR2 ANQGSEA. Deletions cut 3 bases from V and 7 bases from J, with 16 bases between. CDR3 DNA sequence: TGCAGCGTTGACGGGGGTTCAGCAGCTGAGCAGTACTTC. Translating it yields CSVDGGSAAEQYF.

The chain carries TRBV11-2 and TRBJ2-3; 14 bases fit TRBD2. Germline V lookup: CDR1 SGHAT, CDR2 FQNNGV. This CDR3 comprises 16 residues. Trimming removed 4 bases from V and 3 bases from J; junction bases left unmatched: 3. The CDR3 spells CASSSTSGGATDTQYF. In DNA, the CDR3 is TGTGCCAGCAGCTCGACTAGCGGGGGGGCGACAGATACGCAGTATTTT.